The 23 T cell receptor beta chains presented below share a single source sample, sequenced in a study of early T cells in non-severe SARS-CoV-2 infection. TCRdb itself ran the 5' RACE reads through MiXCR, one entry per CDR3 protein. The repertoire consists of nearly 70,000 distinct CDR3 sequences, with around 4.2% occurring once and the leading ten covering roughly 3.9%. Sample: whole blood, taken at baseline. The receptors derive from an adult who was a healthcare worker with PCR-confirmed SARS-CoV-2 infection or an uninfected control (not recorded which). The donor label of this sample is uncertain.

CDR3 in amino acids: CSARVLAGGEQYF. In DNA form, the CDR3 reads TGCAGTGCTAGAGTACTAGCGGGGGGAGAGCAGTACTTC. The J gene is TRBJ2-7, the V gene TRBV20-1; 12 positions match TRBD2. The V segment lost 1 base and the J segment 7 bases; nucleotides outside the gene matches: 2. CDR1 and CDR2 from the germline V gene are DFQATT and SNEGSKA (reference sequence). The CDR3 contains 13 residues.

This clonotype has a handful of counts. This chain links TRBV11-2 with TRBJ2-3, with TRBD1 matching 8 bases. The CDR3 is made up of 14 amino acids. After removal of 7 bases from V and 1 base from J, the junction contained 4 bases not matched to a gene. CDR1 SGHAT and CDR2 FQNNGV come from the germline V gene. The CDR3 coding sequence is TGTGCCAGCATCATGACAGGGGGCACAGATACGCAGTATTTT. Translation: CASIMTGGTDTQYF.

Ten or more counts support this clonotype. The chain is built from TRBV20-1 and TRBJ1-1, with 7 bases aligning to TRBD1. The germline V gene encodes CDR1 DFQATT and CDR2 SNEGSKA (reference sequence). The junction had 6 bases not matched to a gene; V was cut back by 6 bases and J by 5 bases. This CDR3 spans 12 amino acids. This chain's CDR3 is CSALKGATEAFF. The CDR3 DNA follows: TGCAGTGCGCTCAAGGGGGCGACTGAAGCTTTCTTT.

The chain couples TRBV9 to TRBJ2-7; D is perhaps TRBD1 (5 bases). V lost 4 bases, J lost 1 base, and 12 bases lay in between. This CDR3 is 14 amino acids long. Germline assignment: CDR1 SGDLS and CDR2 YYNGEE. The CDR3 here is CASSPARASYEQYF. Written as DNA, the CDR3 is TGTGCCAGCAGCCCCGCCAGGGCGTCCTACGAGCAGTACTTC.

This clonotype showed up many times. The rearrangement links TRBV7-2 to TRBJ1-5; TRBD1 aligns across 7 bases. V was clipped by 2 bases and J by 6 bases; unmatched bases: 4. CDR1 is SGHTA, CDR2 FQGNSA, per germline. CDR3 length equals 14 residues. The CDR3: CASSLNPGGQPQHF. The CDR3 DNA follows: TGTGCCAGCAGCTTAAACCCAGGGGGTCAGCCCCAGCATTTT.

This clonotype was seen more than once but under ten times. The chain recombines TRBV11-2 with TRBJ2-7; the match to TRBD2 covers 8 bases. In germline, CDR1 is SGHAT, CDR2 FQNNGV. The length of the CDR3 is 13 residues. V shed 4 bases and J 7 bases; nucleotides not matched to a gene: 6. The CDR3 DNA reads TGTGCCAGCAGCTCCGACTTAGCGGGGGAGCAGTACTTC. Translation: CASSSDLAGEQYF.

The chain uses TRBV7-9 and TRBJ1-1; D not resolved. Trimming shortened V by 1 base and J by 3 bases, and 15 bases separated the two germline ends. This CDR3 has 16 amino acids. Germline CDR1 SEHNR, CDR2 FQNEAQ (reference sequence). CDR3 DNA: TGTGCCAGCAGCTTAGAGGCCTATAGGTCGGACACTGAAGCTTTCTTT. Protein product: CASSLEAYRSDTEAFF.

The chain uses TRBV27 and TRBJ2-2; TRBD2 is a possible D gene (6 bases). V dropped 8 bases and J dropped 6 bases, with 19 bases sitting between them. The CDR3 spans 15 residues. CDR1 is MNHEY and CDR2 is SMNVEV in the germline V gene (reference sequence). CDR3 bases: TGTGCCAGCGGGGCCACGGGACTCCGGTCCGGGGAGCTGTTTTTT. Protein: CASGATGLRSGELFF.

This chain uses TRBV7-2 with TRBJ1-1, with a weak D call TRBD1 (6 bases). The length of the CDR3 is 15 residues. CDR1 is SGHTA and CDR2 is FQGNSA in the germline V gene. V lost 4 bases and J lost 0, with 12 bases in between. In DNA form, the CDR3 reads TGTGCCAGCAGCTCCCGGGACACTTTGAACACTGAAGCTTTCTTT. Translated: CASSSRDTLNTEAFF.

This clonotype was recorded at least ten times. V usage is TRBV6-1 and J usage is TRBJ2-3; D is unresolved. The CDR3 has 13 residues. With 2 bases removed from V and 9 bases from J, the gap between germline ends came to 12 bases. The V gene's germline CDR1 is MNHNS and CDR2 SASEGT. The DNA of the CDR3 is TGTGCCAGCAGTGAAACTCAAAGCCTAACGCAGTATTTT. Amino acids: CASSETQSLTQYF.

This clonotype was recorded at least ten times. The genes are TRBV4-3 and TRBJ2-3; 13 bases are a match to TRBD2. With V trimmed by 1 base and J by 5 bases, 3 bases remained unmatched. In germline, CDR1 is LGHNA, CDR2 YSLEER. This CDR3 spans 16 amino acids. CDR3 sequence: CASSQGTSGGEDTQYF. The CDR3 coding sequence is TGCGCCAGCAGCCAAGGGACTAGCGGGGGTGAAGATACGCAGTATTTT.

This clonotype was counted ten times or more. This rearrangement joins TRBV27 to TRBJ2-7, with a tentative D call TRBD2 (5 bases). Germline V gene sequence: CDR1 MNHEY, CDR2 SMNVEV (reference sequence). Trimming pared 7 bases from V and 2 bases from J, leaving 15 bases between. The CDR3 spans 14 residues. The CDR3 protein is CASTRVGEPYEQYF. CDR3 nucleotides: TGTGCCAGCACCCGGGTCGGGGAACCCTACGAGCAGTACTTC.

This clonotype occurred many times. CDR3 amino acids: CASSSQGPSTDTQYF. Written as DNA, the CDR3 is TGTGCCAGCAGCTCCCAGGGACCTAGCACAGATACGCAGTATTTT. The genes are TRBV9 and TRBJ2-3, with D possibly being TRBD1 or TRBD2 (5 bases each). The CDR3 loop spans 15 amino acids. Germline values: CDR1 SGDLS, CDR2 YYNGEE. Trimming pared 4 bases from V and 0 bases from J, leaving 12 bases between.

In this sample, this clonotype turned up many times. The V and J genes are TRBV10-1 and TRBJ2-3; possible D gene TRBD2, 5 bases. The CDR3 spans 14 residues. Germline loops: CDR1 WNHNN, CDR2 SYGVQD (reference sequence). V lost 7 bases, J lost 4 bases, and 15 bases lay in between. In DNA form, the CDR3 reads TGCGCCAGCAAGGGTGCGCGGGCCGCAGATACGCAGTATTTT. It codes for CASKGARAADTQYF.

This clonotype was detected ten times or more. The rearrangement joins TRBV7-2 to TRBJ1-1; D not resolved. Germline V gives CDR1 SGHTA, CDR2 FQGNSA. V gave up 4 bases and J gave up 1 base, with 10 bases separating them. CDR3 length: 14 residues. CDR3 residues: CASSSRGQNTEAFF. CDR3 nucleotide sequence: TGTGCCAGCAGCTCCCGTGGTCAGAACACTGAAGCTTTCTTT.

The sample holds many counts of this clonotype. The chain is built from TRBV7-9 and TRBJ2-3; D not resolved. The CDR3 covers 15 residues. Trimming cost V 5 bases and J 4 bases, with 16 bases left between them. Per the germline V gene, CDR1 is SEHNR and CDR2 is FQNEAQ (reference sequence). The CDR3 DNA sequence: TGTGCCAGCAGCCCCCGGAACTCCCACGCAGATACGCAGTATTTT. It yields the protein CASSPRNSHADTQYF.

There are many counts of this clonotype. The chain is built from TRBV7-6 and TRBJ2-5, with TRBD2 identical over 12 bases. CDR3 length: 17 residues. Germline CDR1 reads SGHVS; CDR2 reads FNYEAQ. V shed 5 bases and J 4 bases; nucleotides not matched to a gene: 11. The CDR3 loop is CASSPDRLAGGPETQYF. As DNA, the CDR3 is TGTGCCAGCAGCCCAGATAGGCTAGCGGGGGGGCCAGAGACCCAGTACTTC. The full variable domain, rest sourced from reference TRBV7-6 and TRBJ2-5, is GAGVSQSPRYKVTKRGQDVALRCDPISGHVSLYWYRQALGQGPEFLTYFNYEAQQDKSGLPNDRFSAERPEGSISTLTIQRTEQRDSAMYRCASSPDRLAGGPETQYFGPGTRLLVL.

This clonotype was counted many times. The chain has TRBV27 and TRBJ2-5; the D is unclear. CDR1 is MNHEY, CDR2 SMNVEV, per germline (reference sequence). This CDR3 is 14 amino acids long. V was trimmed by 2 bases and J by 0 bases, leaving 7 bases between them. The CDR3 here is CASSLRWNQETQYF. The DNA for the CDR3 is TGTGCCAGCAGTTTAAGATGGAACCAAGAGACCCAGTACTTC.

In regard to this clonotype: At one boundary the junction diverges from the germline segment, which might be a read error. This chain joins TRBV18 and TRBJ1-1; possible D gene TRBD1, 5 bases. CDR1 and CDR2 (germline): KGHSH, LQKENI. The CDR3 totals 15 residues. In nucleotides, the CDR3 is TGTGCCAGCTCACCACGGACACAGATGAACACTGAAACTTTCTTT. The encoded protein is CASSPRTQMNTETFF.

This clonotype was seen at least ten times. This chain uses TRBV28 with TRBJ1-2, with D unclear. The CDR3 has 11 amino acids. The V end lost 9 bases, the J end lost 0 bases, and 5 bases lay between the germline ends. Germline V gene lookup returns CDR1 MDHEN and CDR2 SYDVKM. In DNA, the CDR3 is TGTGCCAGTTCAACTAACTATGGCTACACCTTC. Translated, it gives CASSTNYGYTF.

Ten or more counts support this clonotype. This CDR3 reads CASSLGDSLGHEQYF. CDR3 nucleotides: TGTGCCAGCAGTTTAGGGGACTCCTTGGGGCACGAGCAGTACTTC. This rearrangement joins TRBV6-1 to TRBJ2-7; D might be TRBD2 (6 bases). This CDR3 contains 15 residues. CDR1 is MNHNS, CDR2 SASEGT, per germline. The ends were cut back, 5 bases at V and 5 bases at J, with 19 bases in the middle.

The V call is TRBV4-1, the J call TRBJ1-1; 8 nucleotides line up with TRBD1. V shed 3 bases and J 5 bases; nucleotides not matched to a gene: 8. The germline CDR1 and CDR2 sequences are MGHRA and YSYEKL. The CDR3 contains 15 residues. The chain's CDR3 is CASSHPGGSGTEAFF. CDR3 nucleotides: TGCGCCAGCAGCCACCCAGGGGGCTCGGGAACTGAAGCTTTCTTT.

The chain employs TRBV11-2 and TRBJ2-7; 7 bases fit TRBD2. This CDR3 contains 16 residues. From germline, CDR1 is SGHAT and CDR2 FQNNGV. With V trimmed by 3 bases and J by 3 bases, 11 bases remained unmatched. The CDR3 protein is CASSFQKTSPDYEQYF. The CDR3, as DNA: TGTGCCAGCAGCTTCCAAAAGACTAGCCCGGACTACGAGCAGTACTTC.